This record covers a single TCR beta chain. This clonotype was recorded many times. The antigen this receptor binds is unknown. No base-level quality is on record; no much larger clone is a single base apart. This entry is derived from a study of breast tumors, draining lymph nodes, adjacent tissues (dated by TCRdb to 2016 to 2017). About the full investigation: TCR beta repertoires were compared across tumor, adjacent nontumor tissue and axillary lymph nodes obtained from breast cancer patients. In human breast cancer, the study set out to evaluate how tumor, surrounding tissue and draining lymph node repertoires relate to one another and whether T cells may move between these sites. The investigation overall reported the following: The similarity between tumor and nontumor tissue repertoires was significantly greater in luminal-like breast cancer than in basal-like breast cancer. The study presented the conclusion that tumor T cells originate in lymph nodes as consistent with a hypothesis, not as something directly demonstrated. A scenario in which most tumor T cells derive from the lymph node and then expand within tumor tissue was judged to be consistent with the data. T-cell repertoire diversity in tumors was found to be lower than in lymph nodes but higher than in nontumor tissue, and preferential V and J gene usage was observed.

Sequencing used an Illumina HiSeq 2000. TCR beta chain libraries were generated through multiplex PCR amplification. High-throughput sequencing was used to analyze the amplified TCR beta chain products. The public reads were quality trimmed at Q25 with fastp and then assembled into clones with MiXCR by TCRdb, keeping productive beta chains. A single entry per CDR3 protein holds the most common genes and DNA from its merged rows. This sample holds about 180,000 distinct CDR3 sequences; approximately 33% were observed only once. 3.8% of the sample rests with the top ten. Lymph node samples came from the axillary draining lymph nodes of breast cancer patients. The germline V gene provides CDR1 SNHLY and CDR2 FYNNEI. V has 5 bases trimmed and J has 5 bases trimmed; junction bases matching no gene number 6. From the cysteine through the phenylalanine, the CDR3 covers 15 amino acids. Kept here is only the CDR3 DNA, which spans 45 bases and is read in frame from base 1.

Sequencing was performed on axillary lymph node tissue. This receptor was taken from a female donor with breast cancer. Some clones in this sample may be carry-over from other donors' samples. The sequence is built from TRBV2 and TRBJ2-5, with 12 central nucleotides matching TRBD2. The nucleotides are TGTGCCAGCAGTTCGACTAGCGGGAGTGGGGAGACCCAGTACTTC. Its protein product is CASSSTSGSGETQYF.